This TCR beta chain comes out of a study of CD8+CD57+ T cells in acquired aplastic anemia. Study information: Sorted CD4+ and CD8+ cells yielded roughly 3.1 ug of DNA on average.

Patients picked for sequencing had shown CD8+CD57+ cell expansion detected by flow cytometry. For CDR3 and TCR beta VDJ profiling, genomic DNA was the template used. TCRdb recomputed calls from the reads with MiXCR, one row per CDR3 protein. In the table there are some 150,000 distinct CDR3 sequences, 71% of which are singletons. Per the germline V gene, CDR1 is LNHDA and CDR2 is SQIVND (reference sequence). The CDR3 runs to 16 residues. The ends lost 4 bases at V and 4 bases at J; junction bases unmatched: 7. Sequenced input: sorted CD4+, CD8+, or CD8+CD57+ T cells (not recorded which) from PBMCs. The sequence came from a human donor with aplastic anemia. The genes are TRBV19 and TRBJ1-6; 7 bases agree with TRBD1. CDR3 residues: CASSSYRQGYNSPLHF. CDR3 nucleotide sequence: TGTGCCAGTAGTAGCTACCGACAGGGTTATAATTCACCCCTCCACTTT.